Listed below are T cell receptor beta chains from one sample, sequenced in a study of blood T cell repertoires in COVID-19. The data were produced by immunoSEQ multiplex PCR, yet TCRdb's version contains in-frame clones alone and is incomplete. Altogether 250,000 to 300,000 clones are present, around 83% being singletons, with the ten largest covering around 3.6%. Sequences were obtained from peripheral blood. All receptors come from a man between 18 and 29 years old with active or convalescent COVID-19. The CDR3 runs from the conserved cysteine through the conserved F or W. Each record gives: V gene, D gene, CDR3 protein. A D gene is named only where the DNA matches it firmly.

V gene: TRBV7-2; D gene: TRBD2; CDR3 protein: CASSLERENNEQFF
V gene: TRBV4-1; D gene: TRBD1; CDR3 protein: CASSQGTGDNTEAFF
V gene: TRBV28; D gene: TRBD1; CDR3 protein: CASSLRQGDQPQHF
V gene: TRBV4-3; D gene: .; CDR3 protein: CASSQELETYNEQFF
V gene: TRBV5-1; D gene: .; CDR3 protein: CASSPGLTSGAYKQYF
V gene: TRBV7-8; D gene: .; CDR3 protein: CASSPAGTAGETQYF
V gene: TRBV7-9; D gene: TRBD2; CDR3 protein: CASSSTGGRDTQYF
V gene: TRBV18; D gene: .; CDR3 protein: CASSPGQNSNQPQHF
V gene: TRBV7-9; D gene: .; CDR3 protein: CASSFSGYQETQYF
V gene: TRBV5-5; D gene: .; CDR3 protein: CASSLWTSDTIYF
V gene: TRBV7-3; D gene: .; CDR3 protein: CASSPHGAANTGELFF
V gene: TRBV6-1; D gene: TRBD2; CDR3 protein: CASSASLGTSSKYEQYF
V gene: TRBV28; D gene: .; CDR3 protein: CASIAPGLGQPQHF
V gene: TRBV19; D gene: TRBD2; CDR3 protein: CASSVLAGVYEQYF
V gene: TRBV29-1; D gene: .; CDR3 protein: CSVETTLYTEAFF
V gene: TRBV2; D gene: .; CDR3 protein: CASSPSGVTGELFF
V gene: TRBV6-5; D gene: TRBD1; CDR3 protein: CASRGQGVEAFF
V gene: TRBV7-2; D gene: .; CDR3 protein: CASSPGLSGNTIYF
V gene: TRBV10-3; D gene: TRBD1; CDR3 protein: CAISESSGQANTEAFF
V gene: TRBV18; D gene: .; CDR3 protein: CASSPTQSGAYGYTF
V gene: TRBV12-3/TRBV12-4; D gene: .; CDR3 protein: CASSFYNQPQHF
V gene: TRBV30; D gene: TRBD2; CDR3 protein: CAWTSGVTYEQYF
V gene: TRBV19; D gene: TRBD1; CDR3 protein: CASSSEDRNIQYF
V gene: TRBV9; D gene: .; CDR3 protein: CASSVELTGAGNTIYF
V gene: TRBV5-6; D gene: TRBD1; CDR3 protein: CASSTAYRGSGNTIYF
V gene: TRBV7-2; D gene: .; CDR3 protein: CASSLGPNNEQFF
V gene: TRBV9; D gene: .; CDR3 protein: CASSAVPDNEKLFF
V gene: TRBV11-3; D gene: .; CDR3 protein: CASSLVLQHQETQYF
V gene: TRBV27; D gene: TRBD1; CDR3 protein: CASSLTGQGQETQYF
V gene: TRBV30; D gene: .; CDR3 protein: CAWSGGNEQFF
V gene: TRBV11-2; D gene: .; CDR3 protein: CASSLGRDLYEQYF
V gene: TRBV30; D gene: .; CDR3 protein: CAWSPGQPYGYTF
V gene: TRBV7-2; D gene: .; CDR3 protein: CASSWAGSYNEQFF
V gene: TRBV15; D gene: TRBD1; CDR3 protein: CATSRQGALIYEQYF
V gene: TRBV6-5; D gene: .; CDR3 protein: CASSILADNIQYF
V gene: TRBV4-1; D gene: TRBD2; CDR3 protein: CASSQGPGTRRSTDTQYF
V gene: TRBV11-3; D gene: .; CDR3 protein: CASSSGGSPYTQYF
V gene: TRBV4-3; D gene: .; CDR3 protein: CASSQEQLNEQFF
V gene: TRBV27; D gene: TRBD1; CDR3 protein: CASASGTGRVAYF
V gene: TRBV9; D gene: .; CDR3 protein: CASSVEGEGTQYF
V gene: TRBV7-6; D gene: TRBD2; CDR3 protein: CASSLGNLLAGKYNEQFF
V gene: TRBV2; D gene: TRBD1; CDR3 protein: CASSRDRGREKLFF
V gene: TRBV10-1; D gene: .; CDR3 protein: CASSPNTDTQYF
V gene: TRBV30; D gene: .; CDR3 protein: CAGEGGGYNEQFF
V gene: TRBV19; D gene: .; CDR3 protein: CASSLGANGEKLFF
V gene: TRBV18; D gene: .; CDR3 protein: CASSPQRGTDTQYF
V gene: TRBV9; D gene: .; CDR3 protein: CASSLPPGNEQFF
V gene: TRBV7-7; D gene: TRBD2; CDR3 protein: CASSLAGGSPNEQFF
V gene: TRBV4-3; D gene: TRBD2; CDR3 protein: CASSLSGGTAYF
V gene: TRBV4-2; D gene: TRBD2; CDR3 protein: CASSQDLAGGPHEQFF
V gene: TRBV6-5; D gene: .; CDR3 protein: CASSLQGGEKLFF
V gene: TRBV3-1/TRBV3-2; D gene: .; CDR3 protein: CASSNTGNQPQHF
V gene: TRBV18; D gene: .; CDR3 protein: CASSPNDRDYGYTF
V gene: TRBV6-5; D gene: .; CDR3 protein: CASIGTARRKFF
V gene: TRBV4-1; D gene: .; CDR3 protein: CASSQGALANYGYTF
V gene: TRBV15; D gene: TRBD1; CDR3 protein: CATSSTGGGTDTQYF